This is a list of T cell receptor beta chains from one sample in a study of Tregs in tolerant kidney transplant recipients. Produced via immunoSEQ multiplex PCR; TCRdb's table is partial and in-frame only. This sample has about 66,000 clones; roughly 90% occur once, and the top ten carry 9.5% to 13%. The specimen comprised CD8+ T cells from blood, sampled before the transplant. The receptors stem from a human donor who received a combined kidney and bone marrow transplant. The CDR3 runs from the conserved cysteine through the conserved F or W. The order of the fields is V gene, D gene, J gene, CDR3 DNA, CDR3 protein. The D gene is left open where the match is weak.

TRBV19	NA	TRBJ2-7	TGTGCCAGTAGTTGGGGCCGGGGGTCCTACGAGCAGTACTTC	CASSWGRGSYEQYF
TRBV27	TRBD1	TRBJ1-6	TGTGCCAGCAGCGGTGGACAGGGAGTTAATTCACCCCTCCACTTT	CASSGGQGVNSPLHF
TRBV7-9	TRBD2	TRBJ2-5	TGTGCCAGCAGCTCCCGACTAGCGGGGGAAGAGACCCAGTACTTC	CASSSRLAGEETQYF
TRBV14	NA	TRBJ2-1	TGTGCCAGCAGCCAAGACGGGTTACGCAATGAGCAGTTCTTC	CASSQDGLRNEQFF
TRBV5-1	TRBD2	TRBJ2-2	TGCGCCAGCAGCTGGCTGACTAGCGGGAGTTTCCTCACCGGGGAGCTGTTTTTT	CASSWLTSGSFLTGELFF
TRBV7-9	NA	TRBJ1-5	TGTGCCAGCAGCTTGTATTCCGCGATGGCCCAGCATTTT	CASSLYSAMAQHF
TRBV5-8	NA	TRBJ2-3	TGTGCCAGCAGCCCGCAGGGGCAGAGCACAGATACGCAGTATTTT	CASSPQGQSTDTQYF
TRBV19	NA	TRBJ1-1	TGTGCCAGTAGTTTACAGGATGGGGCTGAAGCTTTCTTT	CASSLQDGAEAFF
TRBV5-1	TRBD2	TRBJ2-5	TGCGCCAGCAGCTTGGAGGGACTAGCGGGAGGGCCTTTGGAAGAGACCCAGTACTTC	CASSLEGLAGGPLEETQYF
TRBV2	NA	TRBJ2-3	TGTGCCAGCAGTGAAGAGGCTAGCGTCCTGGGAGATACGCAGTATTTT	CASSEEASVLGDTQYF
TRBV7-2	NA	TRBJ2-7	TGTGCCAGCAGCTTAGTCGGCTACGAGCAGTACTTC	CASSLVGYEQYF
TRBV7-9	TRBD1	TRBJ1-1	TGTGCCAGCAGGGCGACAGGGTTCGGGAACACTGAAGCTTTCTTT	CASRATGFGNTEAFF
TRBV27	NA	TRBJ1-1	TGTGCCGTAGGGGGTACATATGAAGCTTTCTTT	CAVGGTYEAFF
TRBV19	TRBD1	TRBJ2-6	TGTGCCAGTAGTATCGGGACAGGGGGTGCTGGGGCCAACGTCCTGACTTTC	CASSIGTGGAGANVLTF
TRBV2	NA	TRBJ2-7	TGTGCCAGCAGTGAAGGTCGTACGGTCTACGAGCAGTACTTC	CASSEGRTVYEQYF
TRBV27	NA	TRBJ1-1	TGTGCCAGCAGTCCCTGGGGGGATCATACTGAAGCTTTCTTT	CASSPWGDHTEAFF
TRBV5-4	NA	TRBJ2-5	TGTGCCAGCAGCCCGGGGTTAGCCCAAGAGACCCAGTACTTC	CASSPGLAQETQYF
TRBV9	NA	TRBJ1-1	TGTGCCAGCAGCGTTAATATGAACACTGAAGCTTTCTTT	CASSVNMNTEAFF
TRBV28	TRBD1	TRBJ1-2	TGTGCCAGCAGTTCATTCTTAACCGGGACAGGGGTTGGCTACACCTTC	CASSSFLTGTGVGYTF
TRBV7-6	NA	TRBJ2-2	TGTGCCAGCAGCTTAGCTCTTTGGGGGGCCGGGGAGCTGTTTTTT	CASSLALWGAGELFF
TRBV13	NA	TRBJ2-7	TGTGCCAGCAGCCGAGACAGCTACGAGCAGTACTTC	CASSRDSYEQYF
TRBV7-9	TRBD1	TRBJ1-2	TGTGCCAGCAGCCCCAGCTATAGGGACAGCCGAGACTATGGCTACACCTTC	CASSPSYRDSRDYGYTF
TRBV6-5	TRBD1	TRBJ1-2	TGTGCCAGCAGGCTAGGGGGCTCGGATGGCTACACCTTC	CASRLGGSDGYTF
TRBV7-9	NA	TRBJ2-7	TGTGCCAGCAGCACGACACTGGTAACCTACGAGCAGTACTTC	CASSTTLVTYEQYF
TRBV4-3	NA	TRBJ1-5	TGCGCCAGCAGCCAAGACAGATATAGCAATCAGCCCCAGCATTTT	CASSQDRYSNQPQHF
TRBV15	NA	TRBJ1-4	TGTGCCACCAGCAGGGGCAGGGAAAATGAAAAACTGTTTTTT	CATSRGRENEKLFF
TRBV9	TRBD1	TRBJ1-2	TGTGCCAGCAGCGTACGGACAGGGAACTATGGCTACACCTTC	CASSVRTGNYGYTF
TRBV6-4	TRBD1	TRBJ1-1	TGTGCCAGCAGAGAGGACAGGGCGGCCACTGAAGCTTTCTTT	CASREDRAATEAFF